The 18 T cell receptor beta chains below all came from one sample that was sequenced in a study of CD8 T cells in Susac syndrome. Reverse transcription of about 0.5 to 1 ug RNA was carried out with random hexamers. TCRdb re-called the immunoSEQ multiplex PCR reads with MiXCR, one entry per CDR3 protein. The table has fewer than 150,000 distinct CDR3 sequences, about 93% seen once; the top ten hold approximately 0.24%. The specimen sequenced was CD8+ T cells from PBMCs. These receptors all stem from a human donor with multiple sclerosis.

V usage is TRBV27 and J usage is TRBJ2-3; TRBD1 matches at 8 bases. CDR1 and CDR2 (germline): MNHEY, SMNVEV (reference sequence). With V trimmed by 5 bases and J by 4 bases, 11 bases remained unmatched. The CDR3 consists of 16 residues. The CDR3 protein is CASSIQGTGRPDTQYF. CDR3 bases: TGTGCCAGCAGTATACAGGGGACAGGTAGGCCAGATACGCAGTATTTT.

The V gene is TRBV29-1, the J gene TRBJ2-3, with TRBD1 as a possible D gene (5 bases). Germline V gene data show CDR1 as SQVTM and CDR2 as ANQGSEA. Trimming took 6 bases from V and 3 from J, leaving 10 bases between them. This CDR3 region has 12 residues. In DNA form, the CDR3 reads TGCAGCGTCGACAGTATAACAGATACGCAGTATTTT. The encoded protein is CSVDSITDTQYF.

The CDR3 protein is CASSLGGLGGYTF. CDR3 nucleotide sequence: TGTGCCAGCAGTTTAGGGGGATTGGGTGGCTACACCTTC. The rearrangement links TRBV27 to TRBJ1-2; D is perhaps TRBD1 (5 bases). Trimming removed 2 bases at V and 7 bases at J, with 11 bases between. The CDR3 is 13 amino acids. Germline-derived CDR1 and CDR2 are MNHEY and SMNVEV (reference sequence).

V usage is TRBV5-6 and J usage is TRBJ2-7, with D possibly being TRBD2 (6 bases). The germline CDR1 and CDR2 sequences are SGHDT and YYEEEE. Between the trimmed V and J ends, which lost 2 bases and 3 bases, there was a span of 18 bases. The CDR3 length is 16 residues. The DNA of the CDR3 is TGTGCCAGCAGCTTATGGATGGGGGACTCGGTCTACGAGCAGTACTTC. It specifies CASSLWMGDSVYEQYF. Complete variable domain (other parts from reference TRBV5-6 and TRBJ2-7): DAGVTQSPTHLIKTRGQQVTLRCSPKSGHDTVSWYQQALGQGPQFIFQYYEEEERQRGNFPDRFSGHQFPNYSSELNVNALLLGDSALYLCASSLWMGDSVYEQYFGPGTRLTVT.

The chain employs TRBV29-1 and TRBJ2-7; 8 nucleotides match TRBD2. Germline V gene sequence: CDR1 SQVTM, CDR2 ANQGSEA. The CDR3 spans 13 residues. The J segment lost 3 bases and the V segment lost 4 bases, leaving 5 bases of the junction unmatched. CDR3 sequence reads: CSVGSGRVYEQYF. The CDR3 nucleotides read TGCAGCGTTGGGAGCGGGAGAGTCTACGAGCAGTACTTC.

This clonotype was observed a few times. The chain employs TRBV4-3 and TRBJ2-5, with D perhaps given as TRBD1 or TRBD2 (5 bases each). The germline V gene has CDR1 LGHNA and CDR2 YSLEER. Between the trimmed V and J ends, which lost 0 bases and 1 base, there was a span of 9 bases. The CDR3 extends over 15 amino acids. The CDR3: CASSQDAGTQETQYF. The DNA for the CDR3 is TGCGCCAGCAGCCAAGATGCTGGGACCCAAGAGACCCAGTACTTC.

This clonotype occurred a few times. The chain combines TRBV27 with TRBJ2-1; tentatively, D is TRBD1 or TRBD2 (5 bases each). CDR1 and CDR2 (germline): MNHEY, SMNVEV (reference sequence). CDR3 length: 12 amino acids. Trimming stripped 3 bases from V and 8 bases from J, with 8 bases between. Here the CDR3 reads CASSLLGDEQFF. CDR3 bases: TGTGCCAGCAGTTTGTTGGGGGATGAGCAGTTCTTC.

This rearrangement joins TRBV4-1 to TRBJ2-1, with 8 bases that match TRBD2. CDR1 is MGHRA, CDR2 YSYEKL, per germline. Germline trimming cut 2 bases from V and 8 bases from J; bases unmatched to any gene: 8. This CDR3 has 15 amino acids. The CDR3: CASSQPSGSLDEQFF. In DNA form, the CDR3 reads TGCGCCAGCAGCCAACCGAGCGGGAGTTTGGATGAGCAGTTCTTC.

CDR3 nucleotide sequence: TGTGCCAGCAGTCGCTCCTGGACCAATCAGCCCCAGCATTTT. Protein product: CASSRSWTNQPQHF. This sequence joins TRBV6-2 or TRBV6-3 and TRBJ1-5; no reliable D call. This CDR3 has 14 residues. V shed 5 bases and J shed 3 bases, with 11 bases lying between them. Germline V gene data show CDR1 as MNHEY and CDR2 as SVGEGT.

V usage is TRBV7-2 and J usage is TRBJ2-1; possibly TRBD2 for D (6 bases). CDR3 length: 15 amino acids. Trimming cost V 5 bases and J 2 bases, with 13 bases left between them. CDR1 is SGHTA and CDR2 is FQGNSA in the germline V gene. CDR3 in amino acids: CASSQQRAAYNEQFF. Here the CDR3 DNA reads TGTGCCAGCAGCCAACAGCGGGCGGCCTACAATGAGCAGTTCTTC.

This clonotype came up once. The chain has TRBV18 and TRBJ1-2; 8 bases match TRBD1. The V gene end was trimmed by 4 bases and the J gene end by 8 bases; junction bases not matched to a gene: 6. CDR3 length: 13 amino acids. Per the germline V gene, CDR1 is KGHSH and CDR2 is LQKENI. This CDR3 reads CASSLDRAAGYTF. CDR3 nucleotide sequence: TGTGCCAGCTCACTGGACAGGGCCGCGGGCTACACCTTC.

This chain uses TRBV29-1 with TRBJ1-2; D uncertain. The CDR3 consists of 12 residues. The V end was cut by 2 bases, the J end by 5 bases, with 9 bases between. CDR1 and CDR2 from the germline V gene are SQVTM and ANQGSEA. As DNA, the CDR3 is TGCAGCGTTGAATCTCTGCTGTATGGCTACACCTTC. Translation: CSVESLLYGYTF.

The chain has TRBV5-6 and TRBJ2-7; D might be TRBD1 or TRBD2, each matching 5 bases. The CDR3 spans 14 residues. Germline assignment: CDR1 SGHDT and CDR2 YYEEEE. The V and J ends lost 3 bases and 3 bases respectively, with 13 bases between them. The CDR3 region has the DNA TGTGCCAGCAGCTCTAGTGGGGGAGTCTACGAGCAGTACTTC. Amino acids: CASSSSGGVYEQYF.

The chain recombines TRBV10-2 with TRBJ1-6; D may be TRBD1 (5 bases). CDR3 length: 16 amino acids. CDR1 is WSHSY, CDR2 SAAADI, per germline. V shed 2 bases and J shed 7 bases, with 15 bases lying between them. CDR3 bases: TGCGCCAGCAGTGAGATGGCAGGGTTCGGCAATTCACCCCTCCACTTT. Amino acid sequence: CASSEMAGFGNSPLHF.

This sequence joins TRBV7-6 and TRBJ1-2; 9 nucleotides align to TRBD1. J gave up 2 bases and V 1 base, and 5 bases lay outside the gene matches. The CDR3 is 16 amino acids. Per germline, CDR1 SGHVS and CDR2 FNYEAQ. CDR3 loop: CASSLGTGTGNYGYTF. CDR3 DNA sequence: TGTGCCAGCAGCTTAGGGACCGGGACAGGGAACTATGGCTACACCTTC.

The chain is built from TRBV11-2 and TRBJ2-5; D gene unclear. The germline gives CDR1 SGHAT, CDR2 FQNNGV. The ends were cut back, 8 bases at V and 2 bases at J, with 15 bases in the middle. The CDR3 is 14 residues long. The CDR3 DNA is TGTGCCAGCCGCCTGAGACACATTCAAGAGACCCAGTACTTC. Its translation: CASRLRHIQETQYF.

The chain links TRBV6-2 or TRBV6-3 to TRBJ2-3, with no clear D. The CDR3 contains 11 residues. In germline, CDR1 is MNHEY, CDR2 SVGEGT. V was cut by 8 bases and J by 6 bases, with 9 bases left in between. CDR3 sequence (DNA): TGTGCCAGCGGGCCGTGGGATACGCAGTATTTT. Translating gives CASGPWDTQYF.

V and J are TRBV6-6 and TRBJ2-7, with 10 bases that match TRBD2. Germline V lookup: CDR1 MNHNY, CDR2 SVGAGI (reference sequence). The CDR3 loop spans 15 amino acids. Trimming took 5 bases from V and 4 from J; bases not matched to a gene: 8. CDR3 amino acids: CASSTSSGRAYEQYF. The DNA for the CDR3 is TGTGCCAGCAGTACCTCTAGCGGGAGAGCATACGAGCAGTACTTC.